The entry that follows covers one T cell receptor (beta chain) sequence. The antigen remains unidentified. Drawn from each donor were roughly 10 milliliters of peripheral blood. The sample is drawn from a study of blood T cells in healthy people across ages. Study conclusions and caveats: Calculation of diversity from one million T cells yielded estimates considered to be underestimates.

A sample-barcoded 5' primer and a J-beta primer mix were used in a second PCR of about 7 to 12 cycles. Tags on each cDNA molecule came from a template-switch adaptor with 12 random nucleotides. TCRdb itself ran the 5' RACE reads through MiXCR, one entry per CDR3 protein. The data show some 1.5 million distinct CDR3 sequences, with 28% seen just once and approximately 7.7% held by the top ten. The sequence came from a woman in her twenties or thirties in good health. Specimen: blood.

The CDR3 reads CASSNRGSYNEQFF. CDR3 coding DNA: TGTGCCAGCAGCAATAGGGGATCCTACAATGAGCAGTTCTTC. The genes are TRBV12-3 or TRBV12-4 and TRBJ2-1, with D perhaps TRBD1 (5 bases). Trimming took 6 bases from V and 1 from J, leaving 10 bases between them. The CDR3 runs 14 residues.